This TCR beta chain was captured by sequencing in a study of blood T cell repertoires in COVID-19. Only a few counts were recorded for this clone. The method was immunoSEQ multiplex PCR; TCRdb's version includes in-frame clones alone and lacks a portion of them. The sample lists just under 85,000 clones; 83% were seen once. CDR3 size: 12 residues. Trimming shortened V by 7 bases and J by 0 bases, and 7 bases separated the two germline ends. From germline, CDR1 is SNHLY and CDR2 FYNNEI. This clonotype was obtained from an elderly woman with acute or convalescent COVID-19. The V and J genes are TRBV2 and TRBJ2-7, with a tentative D call TRBD1 (5 bases). Specimen: peripheral blood. This CDR3 is CASTRDSYEQYF. DNA for the CDR3: TGTGCCAGCACCAGGGACTCCTACGAGCAGTACTTC.